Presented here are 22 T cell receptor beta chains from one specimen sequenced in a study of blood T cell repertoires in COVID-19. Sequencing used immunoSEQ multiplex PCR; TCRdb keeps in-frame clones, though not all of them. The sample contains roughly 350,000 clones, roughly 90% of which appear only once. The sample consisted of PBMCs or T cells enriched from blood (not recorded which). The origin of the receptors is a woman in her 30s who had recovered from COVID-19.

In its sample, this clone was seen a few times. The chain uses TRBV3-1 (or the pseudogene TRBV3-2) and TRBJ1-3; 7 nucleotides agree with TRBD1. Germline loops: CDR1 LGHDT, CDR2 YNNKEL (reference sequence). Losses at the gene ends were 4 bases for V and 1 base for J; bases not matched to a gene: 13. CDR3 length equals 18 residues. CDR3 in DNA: TGTGCCAGCAGCCCTTTGACAGGGAGGTTGGGATCTGGAAACACCATATATTTT. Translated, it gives CASSPLTGRLGSGNTIYF.

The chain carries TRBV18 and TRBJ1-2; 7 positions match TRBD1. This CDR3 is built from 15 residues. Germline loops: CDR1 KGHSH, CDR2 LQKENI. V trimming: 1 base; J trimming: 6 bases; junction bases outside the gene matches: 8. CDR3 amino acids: CASSPQAEGAHGYTF. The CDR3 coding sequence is TGTGCCAGCTCACCACAGGCAGAGGGGGCTCATGGCTACACCTTC.

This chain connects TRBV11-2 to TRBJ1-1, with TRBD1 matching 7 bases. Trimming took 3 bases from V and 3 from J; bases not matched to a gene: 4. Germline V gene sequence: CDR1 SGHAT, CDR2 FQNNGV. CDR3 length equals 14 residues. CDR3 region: CASSLTGFDTEAFF. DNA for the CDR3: TGTGCCAGCAGCTTGACAGGGTTTGACACTGAAGCTTTCTTT.

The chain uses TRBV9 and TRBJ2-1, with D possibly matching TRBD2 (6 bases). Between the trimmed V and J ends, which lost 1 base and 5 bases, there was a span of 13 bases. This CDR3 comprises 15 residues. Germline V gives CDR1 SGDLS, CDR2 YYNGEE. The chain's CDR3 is CASSVNGGTHNEQFF. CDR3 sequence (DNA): TGTGCCAGCAGCGTAAATGGTGGGACTCACAATGAGCAGTTCTTC.

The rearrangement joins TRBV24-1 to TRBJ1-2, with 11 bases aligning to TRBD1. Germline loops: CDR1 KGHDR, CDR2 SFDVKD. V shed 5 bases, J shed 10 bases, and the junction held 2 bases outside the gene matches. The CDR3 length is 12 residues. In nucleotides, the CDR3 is TGTGCCACCAGTGGGACAGGGGGCAACTACACCTTC. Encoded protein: CATSGTGGNYTF.

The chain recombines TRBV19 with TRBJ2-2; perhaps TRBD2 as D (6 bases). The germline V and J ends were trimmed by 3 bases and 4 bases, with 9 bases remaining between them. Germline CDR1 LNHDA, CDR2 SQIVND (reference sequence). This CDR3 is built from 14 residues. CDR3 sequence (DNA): TGTGCCAGTAGTATCCACGGGAGCACCGGGGAGCTGTTTTTT. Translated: CASSIHGSTGELFF. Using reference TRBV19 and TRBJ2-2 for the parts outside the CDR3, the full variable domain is DGGITQSPKYLFRKEGQNVTLSCEQNLNHDAMYWYRQDPGQGLRLIYYSQIVNDFQKGDIAEGYSVSREKKESFPLTVTSAQKNPTAFYLCASSIHGSTGELFFGEGSRLTVL.

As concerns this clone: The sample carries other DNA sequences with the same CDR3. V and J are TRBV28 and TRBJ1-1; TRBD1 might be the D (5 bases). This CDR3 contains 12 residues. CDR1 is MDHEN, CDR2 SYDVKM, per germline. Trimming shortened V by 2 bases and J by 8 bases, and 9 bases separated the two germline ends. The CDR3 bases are TGTGCCAGCAGTTTAAGAAGGGGAGAAGCTTTCTTT. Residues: CASSLRRGEAFF.

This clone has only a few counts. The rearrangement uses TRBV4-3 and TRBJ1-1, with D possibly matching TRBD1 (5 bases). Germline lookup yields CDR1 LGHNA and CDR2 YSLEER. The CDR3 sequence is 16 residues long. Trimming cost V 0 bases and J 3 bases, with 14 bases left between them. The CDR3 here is CASSQDRGSVYTEAFF. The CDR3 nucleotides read TGCGCCAGCAGCCAAGATCGGGGGTCGGTCTACACTGAAGCTTTCTTT.

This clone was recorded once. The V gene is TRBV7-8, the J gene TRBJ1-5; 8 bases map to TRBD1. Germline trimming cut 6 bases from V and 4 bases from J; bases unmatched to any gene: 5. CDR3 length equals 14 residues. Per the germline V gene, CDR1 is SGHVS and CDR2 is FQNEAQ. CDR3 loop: CASRWTGPNQPQHF. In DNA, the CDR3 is TGTGCCAGCAGGTGGACAGGGCCTAATCAGCCCCAGCATTTT.

CDR3 amino acids: CASSLDRDQPQHF. The DNA for the CDR3 is TGTGCCAGCAGCCTGGACAGGGATCAGCCCCAGCATTTT. J is TRBJ1-5 and V is TRBV7-2; 8 nucleotides align to TRBD1. V trimming: 5 bases; J trimming: 5 bases; junction bases outside the gene matches: 2. Looked up from germline, CDR1 is SGHTA and CDR2 is FQGNSA. CDR3 length: 13 amino acids.

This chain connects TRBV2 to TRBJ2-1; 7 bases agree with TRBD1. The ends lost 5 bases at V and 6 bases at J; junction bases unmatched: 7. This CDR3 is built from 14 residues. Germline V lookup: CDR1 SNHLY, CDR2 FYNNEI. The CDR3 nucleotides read TGTGCCAGCAGTTCCGACAGGGCGAGCAATGAGCAGTTCTTC. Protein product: CASSSDRASNEQFF.

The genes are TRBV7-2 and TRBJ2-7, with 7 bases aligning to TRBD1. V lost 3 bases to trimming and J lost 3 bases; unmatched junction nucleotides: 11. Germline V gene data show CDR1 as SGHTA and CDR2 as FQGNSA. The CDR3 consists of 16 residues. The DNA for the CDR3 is TGTGCCAGCAGCTTCTCTGCCGGGACAGTTAGCTACGAGCAGTACTTC. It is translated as CASSFSAGTVSYEQYF.

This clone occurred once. The DNA of the CDR3 is TGTGCCATCAGTGATGCTAGCGTGAGCTCCTACAATGAGCAGTTCTTC. Its translation is CAISDASVSSYNEQFF. The chain joins TRBV10-3 to TRBJ2-1; the D gene is possibly TRBD2 (6 bases). The V gene's germline CDR1 is ENHRY and CDR2 SYGVKD. The ends were cut back, 3 bases at V and 0 bases at J, with 12 bases in the middle. The CDR3 has 16 amino acids.

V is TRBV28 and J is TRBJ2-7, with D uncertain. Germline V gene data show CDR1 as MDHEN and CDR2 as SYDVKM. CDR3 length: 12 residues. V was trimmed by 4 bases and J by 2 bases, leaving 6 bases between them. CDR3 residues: CASSSVPYEQYF. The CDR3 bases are TGTGCCAGCAGTTCCGTCCCCTACGAGCAGTACTTC.

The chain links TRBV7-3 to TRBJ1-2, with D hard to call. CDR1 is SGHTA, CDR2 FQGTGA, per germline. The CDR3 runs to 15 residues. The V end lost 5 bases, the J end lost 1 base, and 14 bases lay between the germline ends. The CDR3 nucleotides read TGTGCCAGCAGCGCGCACGGTGGCGGTAACTATGGCTACACCTTC. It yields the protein CASSAHGGGNYGYTF.

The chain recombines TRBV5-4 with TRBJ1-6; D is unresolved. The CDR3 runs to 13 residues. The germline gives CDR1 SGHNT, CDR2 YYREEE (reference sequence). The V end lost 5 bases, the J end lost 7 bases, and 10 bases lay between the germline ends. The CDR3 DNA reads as TGTGCCAGCAGGAGGGAGGAGAATTCACCCCTCCACTTT. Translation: CASRREENSPLHF.

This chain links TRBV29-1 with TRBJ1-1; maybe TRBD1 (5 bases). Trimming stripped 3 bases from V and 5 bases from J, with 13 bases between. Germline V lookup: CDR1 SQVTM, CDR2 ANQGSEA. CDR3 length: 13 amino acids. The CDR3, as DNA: TGCAGCGTTGAGGAGACTGGGGGGACTGAAGCTTTCTTT. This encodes CSVEETGGTEAFF.

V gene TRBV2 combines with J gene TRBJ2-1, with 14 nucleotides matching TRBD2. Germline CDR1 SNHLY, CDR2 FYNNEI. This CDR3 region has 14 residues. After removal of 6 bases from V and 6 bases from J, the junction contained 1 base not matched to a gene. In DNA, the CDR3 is TGTGCCAGCAGGGGACTAGCGGGGGCCAATGAGCAGTTCTTC. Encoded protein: CASRGLAGANEQFF.

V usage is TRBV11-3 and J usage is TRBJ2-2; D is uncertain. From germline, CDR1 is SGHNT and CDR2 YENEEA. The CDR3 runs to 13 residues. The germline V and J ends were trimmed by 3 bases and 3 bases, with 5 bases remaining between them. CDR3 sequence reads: CASSFRDTGELFF. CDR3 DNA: TGTGCCAGCAGCTTCCGCGACACCGGGGAGCTGTTTTTT.

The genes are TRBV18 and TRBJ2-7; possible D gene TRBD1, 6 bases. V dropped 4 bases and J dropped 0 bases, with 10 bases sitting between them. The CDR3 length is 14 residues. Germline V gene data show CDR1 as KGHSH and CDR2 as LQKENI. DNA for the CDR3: TGTGCCAGCTCACTGGACAGAAGCTCCTACGAGCAGTACTTC. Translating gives CASSLDRSSYEQYF.

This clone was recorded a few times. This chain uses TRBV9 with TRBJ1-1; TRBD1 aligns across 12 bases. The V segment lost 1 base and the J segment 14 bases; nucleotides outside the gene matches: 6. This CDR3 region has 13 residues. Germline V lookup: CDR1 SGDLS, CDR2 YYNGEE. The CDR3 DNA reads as TGTGCCAGCAGCGTAAAGGGACAGGGGGCGGAATTCTTT. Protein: CASSVKGQGAEFF.

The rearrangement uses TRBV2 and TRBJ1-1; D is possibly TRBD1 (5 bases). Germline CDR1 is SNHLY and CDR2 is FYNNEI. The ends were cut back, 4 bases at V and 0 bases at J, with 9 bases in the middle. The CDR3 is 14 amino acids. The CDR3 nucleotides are TGTGCCAGCAGTGGACAGCTTATGAACACTGAAGCTTTCTTT. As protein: CASSGQLMNTEAFF.